This is a list of T cell receptor beta chains from one sample in a study of blood T cell repertoires in COVID-19. Profiled with immunoSEQ multiplex PCR; TCRdb holds only in-frame clones, not every one. This sample yields some 180,000 clones, of which 85% to 90% are seen a single time; under 25% belongs to the top ten. The sample was peripheral blood. All receptors derive from a man aged 65 to 85 with active or convalescent COVID-19. Both conserved end residues are part of each CDR3. Fields, in order: J gene, D gene, clone size, V gene, CDR3 DNA, CDR3 protein. A D gene is named only where the DNA matches it firmly. Size tells how often a clone was seen (once, few, many) or the class of an expanded clone, and some rows leave it out.

TRBJ2-1	TRBD1	-	TRBV6-5	TGTGCCAGCAGGTCCGGGACAGGGAGGAGTGAGCAGTTCTTC	CASRSGTGRSEQFF
TRBJ1-1	-	-	TRBV2	TGTGCCAGCAGTGGAAACGCTATGAACACTGAAGCTTTCTTT	CASSGNAMNTEAFF
TRBJ2-7	TRBD2	-	TRBV28	TGTGCCAGCAGCCCGGGGGGACTAGTGTACGAGCAGTACTTC	CASSPGGLVYEQYF
TRBJ1-5	-	-	TRBV4-3	TGCGCCAGCAGCTATACCTGGGAGTCGGGGTCGGTTCAGCCCCAGCATTTT	CASSYTWESGSVQPQHF
TRBJ2-5	TRBD2	-	TRBV7-2	TGTGCCAGCAGATACGGGACTAGCGGACGAGGAGAGACCCAGTACTTC	CASRYGTSGRGETQYF
TRBJ1-5	-	-	TRBV7-2	TGTGCCAGCAGCTTAGGGGGTCAGGGGAATCAGCCCCAGCATTTT	CASSLGGQGNQPQHF
TRBJ1-1	-	-	TRBV2	TGTGCCAGCCTCCCCTATGGTGAAGCTTTCTTT	CASLPYGEAFF
TRBJ2-5	-	once	TRBV30	TGTGCCTGGAGTGTACTCGGGGGTGAGACCCAGTACTTC	CAWSVLGGETQYF
TRBJ2-1	TRBD2	-	TRBV6-2/TRBV6-3	TGTGCCAGCAGTAATCGACTAGCGGGGGCCCGCTACAATGAGCAGTTCTTC	CASSNRLAGARYNEQFF
TRBJ1-2	-	many	TRBV20-1	TGCAGTGCTAGTCACCGGCGGGGGAACTATGGCTACACCTTC	CSASHRRGNYGYTF
TRBJ2-3	TRBD1	-	TRBV5-1	TGCGCCAGCAGCTTGGACCCGGGACAGGGCACAGATACGCAGTATTTT	CASSLDPGQGTDTQYF
TRBJ1-4	TRBD1	-	TRBV6-5	TGTGCCAGCAGTTACAGTCAGGGGGCCTCTGATGAAAAACTGTTTTTT	CASSYSQGASDEKLFF
TRBJ1-2	TRBD1	-	TRBV5-1	TGCGCCAGCAGCGTGGACAGGCCTAACTATGGCTACACCTTC	CASSVDRPNYGYTF
TRBJ2-1	TRBD2	-	TRBV5-5	TGTGCCAGCAGCATCCGGGCGGGGGTTGGCTCCTACAATGAGCAGTTCTTC	CASSIRAGVGSYNEQFF
TRBJ2-7	TRBD2	few	TRBV27	TGTGCCAGCAGTTTGATGACTAGCGGGTCTTCCTACGAGCAGTACTTC	CASSLMTSGSSYEQYF
TRBJ2-7	-	-	TRBV3-1/TRBV3-2	TGTGCCAGCAGCCTAAGGGGGGGGTACGAGCAGTACTTC	CASSLRGGYEQYF
TRBJ1-6	-	-	TRBV27	TGTGCCAGCAGGGGCACAGTTATTAATTCACCCCTCCACTTT	CASRGTVINSPLHF
TRBJ1-2	TRBD1	-	TRBV5-4	TGTGCCAGCAGCTGGGACAGGGATAATAACTATGGCTACACCTTC	CASSWDRDNNYGYTF
TRBJ2-5	TRBD1	-	TRBV5-6	TGTGCCAGCACCTCGACAGGGGGCTATGAGACCCAGTACTTC	CASTSTGGYETQYF
TRBJ1-5	-	-	TRBV30	TGTGCCTGGAGTGAGGGGAATAGCAATCAGCCCCAGCATTTT	CAWSEGNSNQPQHF
TRBJ2-1	TRBD2	-	TRBV5-4	TGTGCCAGTAAGCGGGGGCTAGCGGAGTACAATGAGCAGTTCTTC	CASKRGLAEYNEQFF
TRBJ1-2	-	-	TRBV24-1	TGTGCCACTACAACACTCCGGAGCTCATCTGGCTACACCTTC	CATTTLRSSSGYTF
TRBJ2-7	TRBD1	-	TRBV28	TGTGCCAGCAGGGGGACAGGGGAGTACTTC	CASRGTGEYF
TRBJ1-5	TRBD1	-	TRBV18	TGTGCCAGCTCACCAGCTACAGGGGGAGGCAATCAGCCCCAGCATTTT	CASSPATGGGNQPQHF
TRBJ2-7	-	-	TRBV30	TGTGCCTGGAGTCGAGGGGGTGGGGGCTACTACGAGCAGTACTTC	CAWSRGGGGYYEQYF
TRBJ2-1	-	-	TRBV11-2	TGTGCCAGCAGCCTAGCCGAGGGGAGGAGCTCCTACAATGAGCAGTTCTTC	CASSLAEGRSSYNEQFF
TRBJ1-5	-	-	TRBV18	TGTGCCAGCTCGTCCGGGACACCCGCGGGCCAGCCCCAGCATTTT	CASSSGTPAGQPQHF
TRBJ1-1	-	once	TRBV4-1	TGCGCCAGCAGCCAAGAGGGGGGCACTGAAGCTTTCTTT	CASSQEGGTEAFF
TRBJ1-1	-	-	TRBV11-2	TGTGCCAGCAGCTTAGATGGGGAGAGAAGTACACCTGAAGCTTTCTTT	CASSLDGERSTPEAFF
TRBJ1-1	-	-	TRBV5-1	TGCGCCAGCAGCGCCAGGGAGGGGGGTACTGAAGCTTTCTTT	CASSAREGGTEAFF
TRBJ2-2	-	once	TRBV30	TGTGCCTGGAGTTCCACAGCCACCGGGGAGCTGTTTTTT	CAWSSTATGELFF
TRBJ2-3	-	-	TRBV10-1	TGCGCCAGCAGTCCATCGTGGGGCCCCAGGGCAGATACGCAGTATTTT	CASSPSWGPRADTQYF
TRBJ2-2	TRBD1	-	TRBV6-1	TGTGCCAGCAGTGAGGGGACAGGGAACACCGGGGAGCTGTTTTTT	CASSEGTGNTGELFF
TRBJ1-1	TRBD1	-	TRBV27	TGTGCCAGCAGTGCCTACCCCAGGGGGAGCACTGAAGCTTTCTTT	CASSAYPRGSTEAFF
TRBJ1-2	-	-	TRBV6-5	TGTGCCAGCAGTTACTCGAGGGAGAGCTATGGCTACACCTTC	CASSYSRESYGYTF
TRBJ2-7	TRBD1	-	TRBV4-3	TGCGCCAGCAGCCCCGGGACAGCCAGAAGGACCGACTACGAGCAGTACTTC	CASSPGTARRTDYEQYF
TRBJ2-7	TRBD1	-	TRBV7-2	TGTGCCAGCAGCACGGGACAGGGTAGCTACGAGCAGTACTTC	CASSTGQGSYEQYF
TRBJ2-1	TRBD1	-	TRBV27	TGTGCCACCCGGGGGACAGGCGACAATGAGCAGTTCTTC	CATRGTGDNEQFF
TRBJ1-6	-	once	TRBV18	TGTGCCAGCTCACCGACTGACGCTCCAAGGTCACCCCTCCACTTT	CASSPTDAPRSPLHF
TRBJ1-5	TRBD1	once	TRBV27	TGTGCCAGCGGGGACAGGGGTGGGGGCAATCAGCCCCAGCATTTT	CASGDRGGGNQPQHF
TRBJ1-4	TRBD1	-	TRBV5-1	TGCGCCAGCAGCTCTACAGGGGCAACTAATGAAAAACTGTTTTTT	CASSSTGATNEKLFF
TRBJ1-5	-	-	TRBV30	TGTGCCTGGGGTACGGGGAATCAGCCCCAGCATTTT	CAWGTGNQPQHF
TRBJ2-2	-	-	TRBV7-6	TGTGCCAGCAGCTTATCAGGGTCGAACACCGGGGAGCTGTTTTTT	CASSLSGSNTGELFF
TRBJ1-2	TRBD1	few	TRBV5-1	TGCGCCAGCAGCTTGGGGATCCCGGGACAGGGACTTGGCTACACCTTC	CASSLGIPGQGLGYTF
TRBJ2-5	-	-	TRBV10-2	TGCGCCAGCAGTGAGTCAGTACGGGCGGGGACCCAGTACTTC	CASSESVRAGTQYF
TRBJ2-2	-	-	TRBV4-3	TGCGCCAGCAGCTGGAGGATCACGGTCCAGTCGACGAACACCGGGGAGCTGTTTTTT	CASSWRITVQSTNTGELFF
TRBJ2-7	TRBD1	once	TRBV9	TGTGCCAGCAGTGCAGACCAGGGGGCATACGAGCAGTACTTC	CASSADQGAYEQYF
TRBJ1-4	-	-	TRBV5-1	TGCGCCAGCAGCACCGCCCCGGGGGAAAAACTGTTTTTT	CASSTAPGEKLFF
TRBJ2-7	TRBD1	-	TRBV7-9	TGTGCCAGCAGCTTCTCCGGGACAGCCTCGAGGGAGCAGTACTTC	CASSFSGTASREQYF
TRBJ2-1	TRBD2	-	TRBV11-2	TGTGCCAGCAGCTTAGGACTAGCGGTAGAGTTCTTC	CASSLGLAVEFF
TRBJ1-6	TRBD1	-	TRBV3-1/TRBV3-2	TGTGCCAGCAGCCAAGATCTGAGGGGGCTTCATTCACCCCTCCACTTT	CASSQDLRGLHSPLHF
TRBJ1-2	TRBD1	-	TRBV4-2	TGTGCCAGCAGCCAAAACCCAGGACAGGGAGAGAGCGGTGGCTACACCTTC	CASSQNPGQGESGGYTF